Reported below is one TCR beta chain. Under the authors' procedure: The assay estimated nucleated cells by amplifying reference gene primers. Some clones are missing from TCRdb's copy, which holds only in-frame ones; the method was immunoSEQ multiplex PCR. V and J calls and clone size come straight from that table; D and trimming were deduced from the DNA. In the table there are roughly 98,000 clones, approximately 92% of which are singletons. The sample is drawn from a study of blood T cell repertoires in COVID-19. Whole-study context: Collection of acute and convalescent COVID-19 samples took place in the United States, Italy and Spain. T cells, B-cell-depleted T cells, or PBMCs supplied cDNA or gDNA.

Germline V lookup: CDR1 SGHAT, CDR2 FQNNGV. The V gene end was trimmed by 1 base and the J gene end by 2 bases; junction bases not matched to a gene: 9. This CDR3 spans 17 amino acids. Sequencing was performed on peripheral blood. The TCR sequence derives from a woman aged 55-70 years with active COVID-19. The V call is TRBV11-2, the J call TRBJ2-5, with 8 bases aligning to TRBD2. The CDR3 DNA reads TGTGCCAGCAGCTTAGCTCGACCGGCTAGCGGGCAAGAGACCCAGTACTTC. Translating it yields CASSLARPASGQETQYF.